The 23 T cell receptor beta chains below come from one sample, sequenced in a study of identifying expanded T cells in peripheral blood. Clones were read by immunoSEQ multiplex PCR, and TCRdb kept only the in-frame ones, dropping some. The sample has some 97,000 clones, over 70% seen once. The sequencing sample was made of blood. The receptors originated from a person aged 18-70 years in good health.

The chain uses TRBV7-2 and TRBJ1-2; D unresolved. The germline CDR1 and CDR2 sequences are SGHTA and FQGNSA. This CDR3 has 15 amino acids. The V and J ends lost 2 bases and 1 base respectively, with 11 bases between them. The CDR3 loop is CASSLSGLGNYGYTF. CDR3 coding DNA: TGTGCCAGCAGCTTAAGTGGGTTGGGTAACTATGGCTACACCTTC.

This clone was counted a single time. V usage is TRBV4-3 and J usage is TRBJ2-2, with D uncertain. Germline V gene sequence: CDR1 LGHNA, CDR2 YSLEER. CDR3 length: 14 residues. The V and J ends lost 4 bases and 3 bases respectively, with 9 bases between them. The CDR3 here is CASSLRPDTGELFF. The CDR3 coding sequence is TGCGCCAGCAGCCTTCGGCCGGACACCGGGGAGCTGTTTTTT.

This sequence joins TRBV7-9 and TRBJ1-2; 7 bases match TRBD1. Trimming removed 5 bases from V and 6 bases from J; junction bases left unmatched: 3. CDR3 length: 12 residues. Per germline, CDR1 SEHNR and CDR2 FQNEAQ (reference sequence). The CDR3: CASSPDRDGYTF. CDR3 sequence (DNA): TGTGCCAGCAGCCCTGACAGGGATGGCTACACCTTC.

CDR3 sequence (DNA): TGCGCCAGCAGCCAAGGTGCGGGGTATCGATCTTACGAGCAGTACTTC. The encoded protein is CASSQGAGYRSYEQYF. The gene calls are TRBV4-3 and TRBJ2-7; D possibly corresponds to TRBD2 (6 bases). This CDR3 spans 16 amino acids. Between the trimmed V and J ends, which lost 1 base and 4 bases, there was a span of 17 bases. Germline loops: CDR1 LGHNA, CDR2 YSLEER.

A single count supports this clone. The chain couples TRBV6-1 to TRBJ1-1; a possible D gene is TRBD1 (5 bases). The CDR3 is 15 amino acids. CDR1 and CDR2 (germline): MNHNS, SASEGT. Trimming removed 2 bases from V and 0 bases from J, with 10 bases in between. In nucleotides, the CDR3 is TGTGCCAGCAGTGAACAGGGTTATCTGAACACTGAAGCTTTCTTT. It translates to CASSEQGYLNTEAFF.

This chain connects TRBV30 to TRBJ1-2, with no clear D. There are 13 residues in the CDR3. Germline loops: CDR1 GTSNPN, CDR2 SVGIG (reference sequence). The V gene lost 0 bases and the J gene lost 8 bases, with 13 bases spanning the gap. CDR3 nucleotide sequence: TGTGCCTGGAGTGTGGCCGGTTCCGGCGGCTACACCTTC. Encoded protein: CAWSVAGSGGYTF.

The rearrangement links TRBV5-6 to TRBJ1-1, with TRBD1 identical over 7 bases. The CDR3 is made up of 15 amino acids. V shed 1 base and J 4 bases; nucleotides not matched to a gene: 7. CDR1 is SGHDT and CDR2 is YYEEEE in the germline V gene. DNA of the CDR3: TGTGCCAGCAGCTTGTTTGACAGGGTTGTCACTGAAGCTTTCTTT. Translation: CASSLFDRVVTEAFF.

CDR3 DNA sequence: TGCGCCAGCAGTGAGTCGGGGGGGGAGCAGTACTTC. Translating it yields CASSESGGEQYF. V is TRBV10-1 and J is TRBJ2-7; 7 bases line up with TRBD2. Germline values: CDR1 WNHNN, CDR2 SYGVQD (reference sequence). This CDR3 has 12 amino acids. V was clipped by 0 bases and J by 7 bases; unmatched bases: 0.

CDR3 bases: TGTGCCAGCAGCTTGGGAGGGATTGGTAATGAGCAGTTCTTC. Translation: CASSLGGIGNEQFF. The chain employs TRBV5-6 and TRBJ2-1; weak D call: TRBD2 (5 bases). Trimming shortened V by 0 bases and J by 7 bases, and 11 bases separated the two germline ends. Germline V gene data show CDR1 as SGHDT and CDR2 as YYEEEE. The CDR3 has 14 amino acids.

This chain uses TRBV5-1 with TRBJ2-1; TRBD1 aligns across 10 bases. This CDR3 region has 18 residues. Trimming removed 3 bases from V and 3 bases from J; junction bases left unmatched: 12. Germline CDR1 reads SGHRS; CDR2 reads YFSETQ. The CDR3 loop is CASSSGGGGTGVYNEQFF. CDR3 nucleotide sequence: TGCGCCAGCAGCTCTGGTGGGGGCGGGACAGGGGTCTACAATGAGCAGTTCTTC.

The DNA for the CDR3 is TGTGCCAGCTGTTCCTTTATCCCTACCGCCGTGGAAGCTTTCTTT. Its protein product is CASCSFIPTAVEAFF. The chain links TRBV2 to TRBJ1-1; no firm D call. V was trimmed by 8 bases and J by 8 bases, leaving 24 bases between them. CDR3 size: 15 residues. Germline CDR1 reads SNHLY; CDR2 reads FYNNEI.

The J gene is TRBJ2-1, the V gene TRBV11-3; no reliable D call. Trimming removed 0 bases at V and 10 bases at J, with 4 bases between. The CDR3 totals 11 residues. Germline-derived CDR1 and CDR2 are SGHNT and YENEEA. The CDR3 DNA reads TGTGCCAGCAGCTTAGATCACGAGCAGTTCTTC. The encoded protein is CASSLDHEQFF.

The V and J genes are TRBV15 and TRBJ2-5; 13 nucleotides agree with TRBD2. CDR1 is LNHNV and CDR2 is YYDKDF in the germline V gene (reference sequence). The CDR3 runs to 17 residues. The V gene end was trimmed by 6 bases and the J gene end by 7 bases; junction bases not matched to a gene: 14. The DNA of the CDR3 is TGTGCCACCAGGCGGACTAGCGGGGGTATTGGGATTCGGACCCAGTACTTC. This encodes CATRRTSGGIGIRTQYF.

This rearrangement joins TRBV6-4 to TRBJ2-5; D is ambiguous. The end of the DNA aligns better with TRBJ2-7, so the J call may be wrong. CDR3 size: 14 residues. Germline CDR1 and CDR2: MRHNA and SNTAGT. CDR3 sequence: CASSDRAGSYEQYF. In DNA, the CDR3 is TGTGCCAGCAGTGACAGGGCCGGCTCCTACGAGCAGTACTTC.

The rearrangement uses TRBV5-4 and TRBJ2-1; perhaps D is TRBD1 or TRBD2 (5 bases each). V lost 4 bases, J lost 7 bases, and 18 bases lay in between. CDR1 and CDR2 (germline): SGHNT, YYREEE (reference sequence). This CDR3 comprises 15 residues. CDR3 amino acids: CASSPPWGSSNEQFF. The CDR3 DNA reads TGTGCCAGCAGCCCTCCCTGGGGGAGTAGTAATGAGCAGTTCTTC. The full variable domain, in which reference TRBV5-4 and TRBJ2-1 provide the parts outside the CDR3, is ETGVTQSPTHLIKTRGQQVTLRCSSQSGHNTVSWYQQALGQGPQFIFQYYREEENGRGNFPPRFSGLQFPNYSSELNVNALELDDSALYLCASSPPWGSSNEQFFGPGTRLTVL.

CDR3 sequence (DNA): TGTGCCAGCAGTTACTACGGGACAGCCACCGGGGAGCTGTTTTTT. Protein sequence: CASSYYGTATGELFF. The chain is built from TRBV6-6 and TRBJ2-2; TRBD1 aligns across 7 bases. Germline assignment: CDR1 MNHNY and CDR2 SVGAGI (reference sequence). The V and J ends lost 1 base and 4 bases, in that order; junction bases with no gene match: 3. The CDR3 has 15 amino acids.

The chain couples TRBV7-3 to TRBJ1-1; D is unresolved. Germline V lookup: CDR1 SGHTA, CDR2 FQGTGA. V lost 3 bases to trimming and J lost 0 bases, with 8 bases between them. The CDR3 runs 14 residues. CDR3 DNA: TGTGCCAGCAGCTTCCAGGTCATGAACACTGAAGCTTTCTTT. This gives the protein CASSFQVMNTEAFF.

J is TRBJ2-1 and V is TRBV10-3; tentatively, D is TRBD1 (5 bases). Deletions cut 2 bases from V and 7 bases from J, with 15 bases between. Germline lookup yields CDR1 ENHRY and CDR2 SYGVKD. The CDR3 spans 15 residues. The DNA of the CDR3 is TGTGCCATCAGTGAGAGGGGTCGGAGTGGGAATGAGCAGTTCTTC. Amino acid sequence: CAISERGRSGNEQFF.

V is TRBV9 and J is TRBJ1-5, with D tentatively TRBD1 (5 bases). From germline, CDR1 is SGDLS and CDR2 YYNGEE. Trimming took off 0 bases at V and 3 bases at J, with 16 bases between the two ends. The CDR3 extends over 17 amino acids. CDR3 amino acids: CASSVVLGPGDNQPQHF. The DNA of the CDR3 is TGTGCCAGCAGCGTAGTCTTGGGGCCCGGGGACAATCAGCCCCAGCATTTT.

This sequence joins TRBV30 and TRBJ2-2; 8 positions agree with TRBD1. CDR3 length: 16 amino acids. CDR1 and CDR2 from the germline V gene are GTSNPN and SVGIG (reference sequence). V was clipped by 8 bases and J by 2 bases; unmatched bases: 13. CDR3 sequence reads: CALPQGRGQNTGELFF. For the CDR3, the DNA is TGTGCCCTGCCCCAGGGCAGGGGGCAAAACACCGGGGAGCTGTTTTTT. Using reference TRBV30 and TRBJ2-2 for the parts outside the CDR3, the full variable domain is SQTIHQWPATLVQPVGSPLSLECTVEGTSNPNLYWYRQAAGRGLQLLFYSVGIGQISSEVPQNLSASRPQDRQFILSSKKLLLSDSGFYLCALPQGRGQNTGELFFGEGSRLTVL.

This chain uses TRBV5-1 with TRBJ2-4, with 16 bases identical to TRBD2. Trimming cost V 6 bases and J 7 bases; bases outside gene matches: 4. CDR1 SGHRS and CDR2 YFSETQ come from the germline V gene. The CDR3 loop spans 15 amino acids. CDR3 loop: CASKGLAGGANIQYF. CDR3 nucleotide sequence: TGCGCCAGCAAGGGACTAGCGGGAGGGGCGAACATTCAGTACTTC.

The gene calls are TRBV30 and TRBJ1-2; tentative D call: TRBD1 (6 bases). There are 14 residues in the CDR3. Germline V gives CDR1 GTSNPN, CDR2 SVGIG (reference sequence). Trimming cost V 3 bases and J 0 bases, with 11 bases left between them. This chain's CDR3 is CAWSRDTSNYGYTF. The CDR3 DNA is TGTGCCTGGAGCCGGGACACCTCTAACTATGGCTACACCTTC.

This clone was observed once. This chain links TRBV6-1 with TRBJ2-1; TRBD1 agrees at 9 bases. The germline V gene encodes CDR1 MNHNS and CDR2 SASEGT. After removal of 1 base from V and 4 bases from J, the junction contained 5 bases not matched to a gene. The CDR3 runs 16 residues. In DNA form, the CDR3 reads TGTGCCAGCAGTGAAGAAGGGACAGGGTTTTACAATGAGCAGTTCTTC. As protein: CASSEEGTGFYNEQFF.